The rows below give T cell receptor beta chains drawn from one sample of a study of blood T cell repertoires in COVID-19. Sequencing was performed with immunoSEQ multiplex PCR; in TCRdb, only in-frame clones are kept and a portion is missing. The sample lists approximately 89,000 clones; 85% to 95% were seen once. The sample taken for sequencing was peripheral blood. These receptors originate from a woman aged 55-70 years with active COVID-19. The CDR3 runs from the conserved cysteine through the conserved F or W.

CDR3aa	j_gene	v_gene
CASSVDQARMGYTF	TRBJ1-2	TRBV9
CASSQFGSGKETQYF	TRBJ2-5	TRBV23-1
CASSEGGYEQYF	TRBJ2-7	TRBV10-2
CASGRSGQLIQETQYF	TRBJ2-5	TRBV28
CASSFRQGMNTEAFF	TRBJ1-1	TRBV7-2
CASSTSTGGISTFF	TRBJ1-1	TRBV19
CASRPDLSRAAQYF	TRBJ2-5	TRBV6-5
CASSFWGTTSTDTQYF	TRBJ2-3	TRBV7-8
CASSGTTGGTYNEQFF	TRBJ2-1	TRBV6-1
CASSTGQGKVYTEAFF	TRBJ1-1	TRBV28
CASSPNSPRQGLKGYTF	TRBJ1-2	TRBV7-9
CASSVTGVYNSPLHF	TRBJ1-6	TRBV27
CASSYSSGRGNSPLHF	TRBJ1-6	TRBV6-5
CASSDGGNQPQHF	TRBJ1-5	TRBV10-2
CATSGKGTGPPETQYF	TRBJ2-5	TRBV24-1
CASSVDLNRETQYF	TRBJ2-5	TRBV9
CASSSTGWNEQFF	TRBJ2-1	TRBV5-6